The 13 T cell receptor beta chains given below trace back to one sample, sequenced in a study of Ad26.COV2.S vaccination and SARS-CoV-2 variants. Only in-frame clones appear in the TCRdb table, and some are missing; sequencing was by immunoSEQ multiplex PCR. The sample yields 300,000 to 400,000 clones, approximately 90% seen once. Treatment described: 15 to 20 received Ad26.COV2.S at low or high dose, single or two shots; several received placebo; per-sample allocation not given. Collection of the samples took place on day 63 after the first injection of vaccine or placebo. The specimen was peripheral blood, collected in a trial of Ad26.COV2.S vaccine versus placebo. The source of these receptors is a person aged 18-65 years who received the Ad26.COV2.S COVID-19 vaccine or a placebo.

V is TRBV28 and J is TRBJ1-5; D uncertain. Trimming left V 4 bases short and J 5 bases short, with 12 bases between. CDR3 length equals 14 residues. Germline V gene sequence: CDR1 MDHEN, CDR2 SYDVKM. CDR3 nucleotide sequence: TGTGCCAGCAGTTGGGTGCGGGGATATCAGCCCCAGCATTTT. Translation gives CASSWVRGYQPQHF.

V is TRBV5-1 and J is TRBJ1-3, with unresolved D. CDR1 and CDR2 (germline): SGHRS, YFSETQ. The V and J ends lost 7 bases and 0 bases respectively, with 11 bases between them. The CDR3 sequence is 14 residues long. The CDR3 nucleotides read TGCGCCAGCCGCCAGACCTACTCTGGAAACACCATATATTTT. As protein: CASRQTYSGNTIYF.

The chain links TRBV21-1 to TRBJ1-5. TRBV21-1 is a pseudogene. The CDR3 loop spans 12 amino acids. The CDR3 sequence: CASSPRNQPQHF. For the CDR3, the DNA is TGTGCCAGCAGCCCCCGCAATCAGCCCCAGCATTTT.

This clone was seen only a few times. Other DNA sequences in the same sample also yield this CDR3. CDR3 in amino acids: CASSFLDTQYF. As DNA, the CDR3 is TGTGCCAGCAGTTTCTTGGATACGCAGTATTTT. The J gene is TRBJ2-3, the V gene TRBV27; D is uncertain. The germline V and J ends were trimmed by 3 bases and 6 bases, with 4 bases remaining between them. The CDR3 covers 11 residues. Germline V gene lookup returns CDR1 MNHEY and CDR2 SMNVEV (reference sequence).

In nucleotides, the CDR3 is TGCGCCAGCAGTGAGGGACTAGCGGGACCTAATGAGCAGTTCTTC. Its protein product is CASSEGLAGPNEQFF. This rearrangement joins TRBV10-2 to TRBJ2-1; 12 bases line up with TRBD2. Germline loops: CDR1 WSHSY, CDR2 SAAADI. V was clipped by 2 bases and J by 7 bases; unmatched bases: 3. The CDR3 has 15 amino acids.

This chain's CDR3 is CASSLGAGIATNEKLFF. The DNA of the CDR3 is TGCGCCAGCAGCTTGGGGGCAGGTATTGCAACTAATGAAAAACTGTTTTTT. The chain is built from TRBV5-1 and TRBJ1-4; D gene unclear. V was shortened by 0 bases and J by 0 bases, with 12 bases between the two germline ends. The length of the CDR3 is 17 residues. Germline V gives CDR1 SGHRS, CDR2 YFSETQ.

This clone has only a few counts. The V and J genes are TRBV7-9 and TRBJ1-4; D not resolved. V was clipped by 1 base and J by 0 bases, with 15 bases between them. Germline CDR1 and CDR2: SEHNR and FQNEAQ (reference sequence). This CDR3 contains 18 residues. The CDR3 coding sequence is TGTGCCAGCAGCTTAGTAAGTTCAGGACGGGCAACTAATGAAAAACTGTTTTTT. It specifies CASSLVSSGRATNEKLFF.

The gene calls are TRBV19 and TRBJ2-3; the match to TRBD1 covers 7 bases. Trimming took 4 bases from V and 2 from J; bases not matched to a gene: 6. In germline, CDR1 is LNHDA, CDR2 SQIVND (reference sequence). The CDR3 has 15 residues. The chain's CDR3 is CASSTWDSPTDTQYF. CDR3 nucleotide sequence: TGTGCCAGTAGTACCTGGGACAGCCCCACAGATACGCAGTATTTT.

This clone was recorded once. This rearrangement joins TRBV28 to TRBJ1-2, with D perhaps matching TRBD1 (6 bases). Germline values: CDR1 MDHEN, CDR2 SYDVKM. Trimming took 6 bases from V and 6 from J, leaving 11 bases between them. The CDR3 totals 12 residues. In DNA, the CDR3 is TGTGCCAGCAGCACTAACAGGGATGGCTACACCTTC. Its translation: CASSTNRDGYTF.

Worth noting for this clone: Other DNA sequences from this sample encode an identical CDR3 as well. This rearrangement joins TRBV9 to TRBJ1-1; D call uncertain. The V gene's germline CDR1 is SGDLS and CDR2 YYNGEE. The CDR3 has 13 amino acids. V shed 0 bases and J shed 5 bases, with 8 bases lying between them. The CDR3 coding sequence is TGTGCCAGCAGCGTAGGCGTGGGTACTGAAGCTTTCTTT. It translates to CASSVGVGTEAFF.

The genes are TRBV9 and TRBJ2-5, with TRBD1 identical over 8 bases. The CDR3 is 14 amino acids. CDR1 and CDR2 from the germline V gene are SGDLS and YYNGEE. Losses at the gene ends were 4 bases for V and 5 bases for J; bases not matched to a gene: 7. CDR3 DNA: TGTGCCAGCAGCTCGCCGACAGGGGTGGAGACCCAGTACTTC. Its protein is CASSSPTGVETQYF.

J is TRBJ2-1 and V is TRBV3-1 (or the pseudogene TRBV3-2), with TRBD2 matching over 7 bases. The CDR3 totals 16 residues. Germline loops: CDR1 LGHDT, CDR2 YNNKEL (reference sequence). J lost 5 bases, V lost 0 bases, and 7 bases had no gene match. The CDR3 here is CASSQDEAGLNNEQFF. The CDR3, as DNA: TGTGCCAGCAGCCAAGATGAGGCGGGACTAAACAATGAGCAGTTCTTC.

CDR3 sequence reads: CASSLVGLAGAKSSYEQYF. The DNA for the CDR3 is TGTGCCAGCAGCTTGGTAGGACTAGCGGGAGCCAAGAGCTCCTACGAGCAGTACTTC. The chain links TRBV5-4 to TRBJ2-7; 13 bases line up with TRBD2. The CDR3 is made up of 19 amino acids. The V and J ends lost 0 bases and 0 bases, in that order; junction bases with no gene match: 9. Germline lookup yields CDR1 SGHNT and CDR2 YYREEE (reference sequence).